This T cell receptor (delta chain) emerged from a study of gamma-delta chains in newborns, infants, children (dated by TCRdb to about 2019). In terms of the full investigation: According to the study title, microbial exposure causes polyclonal expansion of innate gammadelta T cells right after birth. The study investigated how microbial exposure shaped innate gammadelta T cell populations in human newborns immediately after birth.

A remark on this clone: Its target antigen remains unknown. Base qualities are not provided; no much larger clone lies one nucleotide away.

The reads were generated on an Illumina MiSeq. Via CATT, TCRdb reprocessed the public reads, and rows with identical DNA were then joined. Counted in this sample were about 4,200 delta-chain clones; under 15% of them appeared once. 8.5% of the sample is held by the ten biggest clonotypes. The sequence came from a child who was a newborn, infant or young child, either healthy, febrile or measles-vaccinated (not recorded which). Sequenced material: blood.

In nucleotides, the sequence is TGTGCCTGTGACAAAGTAGGGAGACGTAGCACCGATAAACTCATCTTT. The resulting protein is CACDKVGRRSTDKLIF. This sequence uses TRDV2 and TRDJ1, with the D gene call left open. No J segment appears in TCRdb, so it was assigned here by matching the sequence to germline. The germline V gene yields GEAIGNYY for CDR1 and EKD for CDR2. The CDR3, from cysteine to phenylalanine, totals 16 residues. Solely the CDR3 DNA is kept, with 48 bases framed from the first base. The V and J ends are trimmed by 2 bases and 1 base, leaving 16 bases between them.